The 9 T cell receptor beta chains in this list originate from one sample, sequenced in a study of cytomegalovirus exposure and HLA in healthy donors. With 60 Vbeta and 13 Jbeta primers, the PCR was carried out. Some clones are missing from TCRdb's copy, which holds only in-frame ones; the method was immunoSEQ multiplex PCR. The sample lists approximately 170,000 clones, approximately 83% occurring once. Sequences were obtained from PBMCs. The receptors were sampled from a boy between 2 and 10 years old in good health and CMV-seronegative.

CDR3 coding DNA: TGTGCTAGTAAAACCGGTAACACTGAAGCTTTCTTT. Encoded protein: CASKTGNTEAFF. V gene TRBV12-5 combines with J gene TRBJ1-1; D remains unclear. Per the germline V gene, CDR1 is LGHNT and CDR2 is FRNRAP. V lost 8 bases, J lost 2 bases, and 9 bases lay in between. This CDR3 has 12 amino acids.

The chain combines TRBV18 with TRBJ2-1, with 10 bases matching TRBD2. The CDR3 loop spans 17 amino acids. After removal of 3 bases from V and 5 bases from J, the junction contained 10 bases not matched to a gene. CDR1 KGHSH and CDR2 LQKENI come from the germline V gene. The CDR3 loop reads CASSPWLAGDGHNEQFF. The CDR3 coding sequence is TGTGCCAGCTCACCGTGGCTAGCGGGAGACGGGCACAATGAGCAGTTCTTC. Supplemented by reference TRBV18 and TRBJ2-1, the full variable domain reads NAGVMQNPRHLVRRRGQEARLRCSPMKGHSHVYWYRQLPEEGLKFMVYLQKENIIDESGMPKERFSAEFPKEGPSILRIQQVVRGDSAAYFCASSPWLAGDGHNEQFFGPGTRLTVL.

This sequence joins TRBV11-3 and TRBJ2-3, with D possibly matching TRBD2 (6 bases). The V and J ends lost 3 bases and 0 bases respectively, with 10 bases between them. The germline gives CDR1 SGHNT, CDR2 YENEEA. The length of the CDR3 is 15 residues. The CDR3 nucleotides read TGTGCCAGCAGCTTGGGGGGAATGAGCACAGATACGCAGTATTTT. It is translated as CASSLGGMSTDTQYF.

V gene TRBV29-1 combines with J gene TRBJ2-2; tentative D call: TRBD2 (5 bases). Per germline, CDR1 SQVTM and CDR2 ANQGSEA. Trimming cost V 4 bases and J 3 bases, with 6 bases left between them. The CDR3 sequence is 12 residues long. CDR3 residues: CSVGRHTGELFF. The CDR3 bases are TGCAGCGTTGGGAGGCACACCGGGGAGCTGTTTTTT.

The V gene is TRBV6-1, the J gene TRBJ2-7, with TRBD2 matching over 7 bases. The V and J ends lost 7 bases and 7 bases, in that order; junction bases with no gene match: 13. The CDR3 runs to 14 residues. Germline V gives CDR1 MNHNS, CDR2 SASEGT. For the CDR3, the DNA is TGTGCCAGCACCGAAGCCCCGCTGGGGGGGGAGCAGTACGTC. This encodes CASTEAPLGGEQYV.

The CDR3 DNA sequence: TGTGCCAGCAGCTTCCCATTCGTCGGGAGGGTTCCAGATACGCAGTATTTT. Translated, it gives CASSFPFVGRVPDTQYF. The chain couples TRBV7-2 to TRBJ2-3; 8 positions match TRBD2. Trimming took 3 bases from V and 4 from J; bases not matched to a gene: 12. CDR1 and CDR2 from the germline V gene are SGHTA and FQGNSA. There are 17 residues in the CDR3.

The V call is TRBV18, the J call TRBJ1-5; D may be TRBD1 (6 bases). Germline V gene lookup returns CDR1 KGHSH and CDR2 LQKENI. Trimming took off 2 bases at V and 1 base at J, with 9 bases between the two ends. This CDR3 comprises 15 residues. In DNA form, the CDR3 reads TGTGCCAGCTCACCAGGGGGCGGGAGCAATCAGCCCCAGCATTTT. Amino acids: CASSPGGGSNQPQHF.

CDR3 sequence reads: CASSLLAGDGTDTQYF. The CDR3 nucleotides read TGTGCCAGCTCACTACTAGCGGGAGATGGCACAGATACGCAGTATTTT. The chain links TRBV18 to TRBJ2-3, with 11 bases that match TRBD2. Per germline, CDR1 KGHSH and CDR2 LQKENI. J lost 1 base, V lost 4 bases, and 4 bases had no gene match. The length of the CDR3 is 16 residues.

This clone was recorded only once. The chain carries TRBV9 and TRBJ2-5, with 8 bases lining up with TRBD2. In germline, CDR1 is SGDLS, CDR2 YYNGEE. V lost 0 bases, J lost 5 bases, and 12 bases stayed unmatched. This CDR3 contains 17 residues. CDR3 nucleotide sequence: TGTGCCAGCAGCGTAGACAAATTCGGGACTAGGGGTGAGACCCAGTACTTC. Its translation is CASSVDKFGTRGETQYF.